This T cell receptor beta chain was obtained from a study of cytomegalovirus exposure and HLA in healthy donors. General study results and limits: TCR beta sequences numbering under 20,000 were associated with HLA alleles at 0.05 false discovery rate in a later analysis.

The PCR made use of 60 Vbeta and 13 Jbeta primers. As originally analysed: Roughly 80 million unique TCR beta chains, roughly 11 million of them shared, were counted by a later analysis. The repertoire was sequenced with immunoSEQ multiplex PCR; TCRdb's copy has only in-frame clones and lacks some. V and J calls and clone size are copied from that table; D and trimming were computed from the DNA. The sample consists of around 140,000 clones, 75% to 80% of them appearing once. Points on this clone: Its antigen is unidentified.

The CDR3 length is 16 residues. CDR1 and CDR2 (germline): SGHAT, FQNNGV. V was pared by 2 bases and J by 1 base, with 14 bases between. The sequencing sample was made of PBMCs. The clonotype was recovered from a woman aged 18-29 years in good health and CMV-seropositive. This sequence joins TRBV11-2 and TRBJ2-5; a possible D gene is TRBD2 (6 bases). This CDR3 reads CASSLSPRDSQETQYF. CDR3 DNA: TGTGCCAGCAGCTTATCCCCCCGGGACTCCCAAGAGACCCAGTACTTC.